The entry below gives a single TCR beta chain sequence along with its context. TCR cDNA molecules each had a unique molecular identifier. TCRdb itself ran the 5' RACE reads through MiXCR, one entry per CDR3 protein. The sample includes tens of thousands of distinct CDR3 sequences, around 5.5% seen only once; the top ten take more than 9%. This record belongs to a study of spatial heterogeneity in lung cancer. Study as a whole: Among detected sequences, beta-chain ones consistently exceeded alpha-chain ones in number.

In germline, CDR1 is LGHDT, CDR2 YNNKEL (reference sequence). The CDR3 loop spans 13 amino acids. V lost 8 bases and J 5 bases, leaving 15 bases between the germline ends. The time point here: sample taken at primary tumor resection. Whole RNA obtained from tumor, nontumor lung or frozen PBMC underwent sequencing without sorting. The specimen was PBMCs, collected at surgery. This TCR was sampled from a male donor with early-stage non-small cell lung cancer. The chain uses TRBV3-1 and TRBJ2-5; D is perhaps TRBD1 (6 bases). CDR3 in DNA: TGTGCCAGCGCTGGATACAGGGCGGAGACCCAGTACTTC. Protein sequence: CASAGYRAETQYF.